These T cell receptor beta chains were read from a single sample in a study of cytomegalovirus exposure and HLA in healthy donors. Data came from immunoSEQ multiplex PCR; TCRdb stores just in-frame clones and leaves some out. The table shows 200,000 or so clones, with roughly 84% occurring only once. The sample comprised PBMCs. The receptors shown here come from a girl between 10 and 17 years old in good health and CMV-seronegative. The CDR3 runs from the conserved cysteine through the conserved F or W. A D gene is named only where the DNA matches it firmly. The listing skips clone size in some rows; elsewhere it reads once, few, many or a size class.

length: 14; size: .; V: TRBV5-1; D: .; J: TRBJ1-4; DNA: TGCGCCAGCAGCCTGTCAGTGTCTAATGAAAAACTGTTTTTT; CDR3: CASSLSVSNEKLFF
length: 13; size: .; V: TRBV11-2; D: TRBD2; J: TRBJ2-3; DNA: TGTGCCAGCAGCCATGAGCGGGGAGATACGCAGTATTTT; CDR3: CASSHERGDTQYF
length: 17; size: few; V: TRBV28; D: TRBD1; J: TRBJ1-5; DNA: TGTGCCAGCAAAGCGCCTCTGAGACAGGGAGTCAATCAGCCCCAGCATTTT; CDR3: CASKAPLRQGVNQPQHF
length: 11; size: .; V: TRBV7-9; D: .; J: TRBJ1-2; DNA: TGTTCCAGCAGCTCCAGGGATGGCTACACCTTC; CDR3: CSSSSRDGYTF
length: 17; size: .; V: TRBV6-1; D: TRBD2; J: TRBJ2-1; DNA: TGTGCCAGCAGTGACCTTAGCGGGGGCCTCTCCTACAATGAGCAGTTCTTC; CDR3: CASSDLSGGLSYNEQFF
length: 11; size: .; V: TRBV10-1; D: .; J: TRBJ1-1; DNA: TGCGCCAGACTCTACGGCACTGAAGCTTTCTTT; CDR3: CARLYGTEAFF
length: 14; size: .; V: TRBV2; D: .; J: TRBJ1-2; DNA: TGTGCCAGCGGCGACAGAACGATCGGGTATGGCTACACCTTC; CDR3: CASGDRTIGYGYTF
length: 12; size: .; V: TRBV29-1; D: .; J: TRBJ2-2; DNA: TGCAGCGTTGATATCCTCACCGGGGAGCTGTTTTTT; CDR3: CSVDILTGELFF
length: 13; size: .; V: TRBV7-2; D: TRBD1; J: TRBJ1-2; DNA: TGTGCCAGCAGAGGACAGGGGCGGCATGGCTACACCTTC; CDR3: CASRGQGRHGYTF
length: 12; size: .; V: TRBV2; D: .; J: TRBJ2-2; DNA: TGTGCCAGCAGTGCTAACACCGGGGAGCTGTTTTTT; CDR3: CASSANTGELFF
length: 15; size: few; V: TRBV7-9; D: .; J: TRBJ2-5; DNA: TGTGCCAGCAGCTTAGACATAGGGGTCCGAGAGACCCAGTACTTC; CDR3: CASSLDIGVRETQYF
length: 15; size: .; V: TRBV6-5; D: TRBD2; J: TRBJ2-7; DNA: TGTGCCAGCAGCGATAATAGCGGGGGGGCCTACGAGCAGTACTTC; CDR3: CASSDNSGGAYEQYF
length: 14; size: .; V: TRBV5-1; D: .; J: TRBJ2-5; DNA: TGCGCCAGCAGCTTGCAGGGTTCCCGAGAGACCCAGTACTTC; CDR3: CASSLQGSRETQYF
length: 13; size: .; V: TRBV5-1; D: .; J: TRBJ1-2; DNA: TGCGCCAGCAGCCCCGACAGGAACTATGGCTACACCTTC; CDR3: CASSPDRNYGYTF
length: 13; size: .; V: TRBV29-1; D: .; J: TRBJ2-3; DNA: TGCAGCGTTGAAAGCGCTAGCACAGATACGCAGTATTTT; CDR3: CSVESASTDTQYF
length: 14; size: .; V: TRBV9; D: TRBD2; J: TRBJ2-7; DNA: TGTGCCAGCAGCGGGGGAGGGTTATCCTACGAGCAGTACTTC; CDR3: CASSGGGLSYEQYF
length: 15; size: .; V: TRBV11-3; D: .; J: TRBJ2-1; DNA: TGTGCCAGCAGCCCGGACGGAGGGTCTTTCGGTGAGCAGTTCTTC; CDR3: CASSPDGGSFGEQFF
length: 13; size: .; V: TRBV6-1; D: TRBD1; J: TRBJ1-2; DNA: TGTGCCAGCAGTGAAGTGGACAGGTCCCCCCTCCCCTTC; CDR3: CASSEVDRSPLPF
length: 17; size: .; V: TRBV2; D: .; J: TRBJ2-7; DNA: TGTGCCAGCAAACATGGGTACGGAGGACTTATAGGAGGGGAGCAGTACTTC; CDR3: CASKHGYGGLIGGEQYF
length: 15; size: .; V: TRBV11-2; D: .; J: TRBJ2-5; DNA: TGTGCCAGCAGCTTAAGCGACCGGTTCGGGGAGACCCAGTACTTC; CDR3: CASSLSDRFGETQYF
length: 15; size: once; V: TRBV29-1; D: TRBD2; J: TRBJ2-1; DNA: TGCAGCGTGATCTTTGTGGGACTAGCGGGAGATGAGCAGTTCTTC; CDR3: CSVIFVGLAGDEQFF
length: 13; size: .; V: TRBV25-1; D: .; J: TRBJ1-6; DNA: TGTGCCAGCAGTGAATATGCGGGCTCACCCCTCCACTTT; CDR3: CASSEYAGSPLHF